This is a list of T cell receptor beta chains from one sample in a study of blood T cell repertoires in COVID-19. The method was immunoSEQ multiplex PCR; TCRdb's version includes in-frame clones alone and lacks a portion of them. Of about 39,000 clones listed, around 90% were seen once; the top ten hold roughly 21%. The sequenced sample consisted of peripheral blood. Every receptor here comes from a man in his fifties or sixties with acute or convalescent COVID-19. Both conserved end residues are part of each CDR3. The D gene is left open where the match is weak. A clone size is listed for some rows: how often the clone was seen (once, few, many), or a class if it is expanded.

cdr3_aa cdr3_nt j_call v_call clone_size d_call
CASSESGVRGETQYF TGCGCCAGCAGTGAGTCCGGGGTGCGGGGAGAGACCCAGTACTTC TRBJ2-5 TRBV10-2 - -
CASSVAGALSYNEQFF TGTGCCAGCAGTGTAGCGGGGGCGCTCTCCTACAATGAGCAGTTCTTC TRBJ2-1 TRBV6-1 once TRBD2
CASSSRGTSGRGAKNIQYF TGTGCCAGCAGTTCCCGCGGGACTAGCGGGAGAGGTGCCAAAAACATTCAGTACTTC TRBJ2-4 TRBV27 - TRBD2
CASTHRGGANTGELFF TGTGCCAGCACCCACCGTGGGGGGGCAAACACCGGGGAGCTGTTTTTT TRBJ2-2 TRBV9 - -
CASSLYGSSYNEQFF TGCGCCAGCAGCTTGTACGGTAGCTCCTACAATGAGCAGTTCTTC TRBJ2-1 TRBV5-1 - -
CASSRDRGYTEAFF TGTGCCAGCAGCCGGGACAGGGGTTACACTGAAGCTTTCTTT TRBJ1-1 TRBV6-5 - TRBD1
CASSLRGDVSNQPQHF TGTGCCAGCAGCTTAAGGGGTGACGTCTCCAATCAGCCCCAGCATTTT TRBJ1-5 TRBV11-2 - -
CASSLLGGTGTLQTQYF TGTGCCAGCAGCTTATTAGGAGGGACAGGGACGTTACAGACCCAGTACTTC TRBJ2-5 TRBV7-9 - TRBD1
CASSPFSTDTQYF TGTGCCAGTAGTCCCTTCTCCACAGATACGCAGTATTTT TRBJ2-3 TRBV19 - -
CASSLGGQMSSYEQYF TGTGCCAGCAGCTTGGGGGGACAGATGAGCTCCTACGAGCAGTACTTC TRBJ2-7 TRBV5-4 few TRBD1
CASTSRVNQPQHF TGTGCCAGCACTTCCAGGGTCAATCAGCCCCAGCATTTT TRBJ1-5 TRBV28 - -
CASSLPSGSHEQFF TGTGCCAGCAGCTTACCTAGCGGGAGCCATGAGCAGTTCTTC TRBJ2-1 TRBV7-9 - TRBD2
CATQGYWETQYF TGTGCCACTCAGGGGTATTGGGAGACCCAGTACTTC TRBJ2-5 TRBV7-9 - -
CASSSRTGLHF TGTGCCAGCAGTTCGAGGACAGGGCTCCACTTT TRBJ1-6 TRBV28 few TRBD1
CSVHRGSGDTQYF TGCAGCGTTCACAGGGGATCGGGAGATACGCAGTATTTT TRBJ2-3 TRBV29-1 - TRBD1
CASSSRVSGNTIYF TGTGCCAGCAGCTCCAGGGTCTCTGGAAACACCATATATTTT TRBJ1-3 TRBV11-2 - -
CSAEGDVSEQYF TGCAGCGCCGAGGGGGATGTTAGCGAGCAGTACTTC TRBJ2-7 TRBV29-1 - -
CASSQGYQGNSYNEQFF TGTGCCAGCAGCCAAGGCTACCAGGGGAACTCCTACAATGAGCAGTTCTTC TRBJ2-1 TRBV4-2 - -
CASSTATGGSEKLFF TGTGCCAGTAGTACCGCGACAGGGGGCAGTGAAAAACTGTTTTTT TRBJ1-4 TRBV19 - TRBD1
CASSLGTDPNEKLFF TGTGCCAGCTCACTGGGGACAGACCCTAATGAAAAACTGTTTTTT TRBJ1-4 TRBV18 - TRBD1
CASSRIQGNTEAFF TGTGCCAGCAGCCGGATTCAGGGTAACACTGAAGCTTTCTTT TRBJ1-1 TRBV3-1/TRBV3-2 - -
CAWSAGQGKQPQHF TGTGCCTGGAGTGCCGGACAGGGAAAGCAGCCCCAGCATTTT TRBJ1-5 TRBV30 medium-sized TRBD1
CASSSKTSGSEETQYF TGTGCCAGCAGCTCTAAGACTAGCGGGAGTGAGGAGACCCAGTACTTC TRBJ2-5 TRBV5-4 - TRBD2
CASSRLAGSYEQYF TGTGCCAGCAGCCGACTAGCGGGGTCATACGAGCAGTACTTC TRBJ2-7 TRBV6-6 - TRBD2
CASSPNAAGGVYEQYF TGTGCCAGCAGCCCGAATGCGGCGGGAGGGGTGTACGAGCAGTACTTC TRBJ2-7 TRBV7-9 once TRBD2
CASSPQGQHTEAFF TGTGCCAGCTCACCACAGGGACAGCACACTGAAGCTTTCTTT TRBJ1-1 TRBV18 - TRBD1
CSVDGATLDTQYF TGCAGCGTTGATGGGGCTACCTTAGATACGCAGTATTTT TRBJ2-3 TRBV29-1 - -
CASSPPGTTSSYEQYF TGTGCCAGCTCACCACCGGGCACCACGAGCTCCTACGAGCAGTACTTC TRBJ2-7 TRBV18 once -
CASSFLRSGGNTGELFF TGTGCCAGCAGCTTCCTCCGCAGCGGGGGGAACACCGGGGAGCTGTTTTTT TRBJ2-2 TRBV5-4 - TRBD2
CASTLNPMREGRETQYF TGTGCCAGTACTCTAAACCCCATGCGGGAGGGCCGGGAGACCCAGTACTTC TRBJ2-5 TRBV19 - TRBD2
CASSLDLADSYNEQFF TGTGCCAGCAGCTTAGATCTGGCTGACTCCTACAATGAGCAGTTCTTC TRBJ2-1 TRBV11-3 - -
CASSWSDQPQHF TGTGCCAGCAGTTGGAGCGACCAGCCCCAGCATTTT TRBJ1-5 TRBV12-3/TRBV12-4 - -
CASGDRGEATNEKLFF TGCGCCAGCGGAGACAGGGGGGAGGCAACTAATGAAAAACTGTTTTTT TRBJ1-4 TRBV10-2 - TRBD1
CASSQGGIRTTEAFF TGTGCCAGCAGCCAGGGAGGGATACGTACCACTGAAGCTTTCTTT TRBJ1-1 TRBV11-3 - -
CASSLTGIQETQYF TGTGCCAGCAGCTTGACAGGGATTCAAGAGACCCAGTACTTC TRBJ2-5 TRBV7-6 - TRBD1
CASSSATVGYTF TGTGCCAGCAGCTCAGCGACTGTCGGCTACACCTTC TRBJ1-2 TRBV7-8 - -
CASSPRGNPILVGYTF TGCGCCAGCAGCCCCAGGGGGAACCCTATCTTGGTGGGCTACACCTTC TRBJ1-2 TRBV4-3 - TRBD1
CASSARPLDGYTF TGCGCCAGCAGCGCCAGGCCCCTTGATGGCTACACCTTC TRBJ1-2 TRBV5-1 - -